This TCR beta chain is drawn from a study of T cells in Graves' hyperthyroidism and ophthalmopathy (dated by TCRdb to between 2018 and 2021). About the full investigation: Peripheral blood samples were taken at initial diagnosis, before any treatment was given. To identify TCR V-J signatures that set the groups apart, the researchers used a discovery cohort of 90 to 100 patients, made up of 40 to 45 with Graves' ophthalmopathy and 57 with stable Graves' hyperthyroidism. Whether ophthalmopathy could be predicted prospectively was tested in an independent validation cohort made up of approximately 19 hyperthyroidism patients plus 17 patients who later progressed to ophthalmopathy. The 85 to 100 discovery patients were divided at random into training and test sets in a 7:3 ratio. The study also compared thyroid tissue and blood T-cell repertoires from roughly six Graves' hyperthyroidism patients. After sampling, hyperthyroidism patients received methimazole starting at 30 mg daily, and ophthalmopathy patients received high-dose intravenous methylprednisolone. According to the paper, TCR Vbeta CDR3 sequencing was carried out on some 140 peripheral blood samples, which came from approximately 43 ophthalmopathy, around 74 hyperthyroidism and roughly 17 progressor patients. Study-level results and caveats: In validation, the model predicted progression to ophthalmopathy a median of about 6.8 months before onset, with 65% to 71% sensitivity and nearly 75% specificity. In cross-validation, a model built on a 13 V-J signature told ophthalmopathy apart from stable hyperthyroidism with less than 90% sensitivity and roughly 83% specificity, and in testing the same model reached 80%/75%. No statistical method was used to fix the sample size in advance, and group allocation was not hidden from the investigators. Blood samples also contained most of the expanded thyroid clonotypes (frequency above 0.001), which suggests that blood repertoires may reflect thyroid immune responses.

In the ophthalmopathy patients, disease was moderately to severely active, with a Clinical Activity Score of 3 or more, a NOSPECS grade of 4 or more, and a duration of less than 3 months. Patients with uncontrolled infections, other autoimmune diseases, pregnancy or lactation were excluded. Diagnoses were based on clinical symptoms, serum thyroxine and TRAb, thyroid ultrasound and orbital computed tomography. PBMCs were isolated from 10 ml of fresh peripheral blood by Ficoll-Paque density gradient centrifugation. Total RNA was extracted with Trizol reagent, and quality was checked on an Agilent 2100 Bioanalyzer. Note on this clonotype: Its antigen target is currently unknown. Per-base quality was not reported, and no clone a single base away is much larger than it.

Germline trimming: 3 bases from V, 9 bases from J; junction bases outside gene matches: 9. Counted from cysteine to phenylalanine, this CDR3 has 15 amino acids. Of all the DNA, just the CDR3 is kept, 45 bases in frame from base 1. The germline V gene yields SGHAT for CDR1 and FQNNGV for CDR2. TCR beta CDR3 regions were amplified from RNA transcripts. A first-round RT-PCR of the TCR CDR3 used the HTBI primer set with the Qiagen OneStep RT-PCR kit. Libraries were constructed in a second round of multiplex PCR, after which size selection and purification were performed. The libraries were sequenced on an Illumina HiSeq2000 using paired-end 100 bp reads. The authors processed their data as follows. Raw data were processed with SOAPnuke, discarding reads with adapters, uncalled bases, mean Phred below 15, or no exact constant-primer or identifier match. COPE v1.2.5 was used to merge the high-quality paired reads, and each unique nucleotide sequence was defined as a clonotype. MiTCR v1.1 was used to align the clonotypes against IMGT TRBV, TRBD and TRBJ reference segments. The analysis included only V-J combinations with a frequency above 0.0001, which together covered 98% to 99.2% of the repertoires. The TCS score was defined as the ratio of F50 (clonal expansion) to E x V (chaos), calculated using BLOSUM62-based TCRdist between CDR3 peptides within each V-J. Welch's t-statistics and random forest reduced some 510 V-J features to 13, which were used in a naive Bayes classifier (R e1071). TCRdb itself trimmed the public reads at Q25 with fastp, ran MiXCR and retained productive beta chains. One record per CDR3 amino acid sequence lists the most common genes and DNA. TCRdb, not the original authors, processed these V and J calls. Counted in this sample were about 640,000 distinct CDR3 sequences; less than 25% of them appeared once. The top ten clonotypes cover 34% of the sample.

Recombination joined TRBV11-2 with TRBJ2-1; 9 middle bases align to TRBD2. The receptor was isolated from a man aged 25-40 years with Graves' ophthalmopathy. What was sequenced was blood. The DNA is as follows: TGTGCCAGCAGCTTTTATAGCGGGAGTTTTCCTGAGCAGTTCTTC. Its product reads: CASSFYSGSFPEQFF.